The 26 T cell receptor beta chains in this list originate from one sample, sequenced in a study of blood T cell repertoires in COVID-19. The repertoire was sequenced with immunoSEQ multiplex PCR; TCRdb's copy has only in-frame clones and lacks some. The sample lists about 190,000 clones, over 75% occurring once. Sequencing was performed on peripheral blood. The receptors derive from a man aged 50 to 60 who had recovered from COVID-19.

CDR3 region: CASSDYREGSPLHF. DNA for the CDR3: TGTGCCAGCAGTGATTACAGGGAGGGGTCACCCCTCCACTTT. The chain is built from TRBV6-1 and TRBJ1-6; D is possibly TRBD1 (6 bases). The CDR3 has 14 residues. Germline CDR1 MNHNS, CDR2 SASEGT. Deletions cut 3 bases from V and 10 bases from J, with 13 bases between.

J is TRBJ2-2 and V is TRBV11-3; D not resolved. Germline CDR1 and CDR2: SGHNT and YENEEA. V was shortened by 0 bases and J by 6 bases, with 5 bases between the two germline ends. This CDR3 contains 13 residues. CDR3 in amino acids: CASSLDRSGELFF. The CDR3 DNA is TGTGCCAGCAGCTTAGATCGGTCCGGGGAGCTGTTTTTT.

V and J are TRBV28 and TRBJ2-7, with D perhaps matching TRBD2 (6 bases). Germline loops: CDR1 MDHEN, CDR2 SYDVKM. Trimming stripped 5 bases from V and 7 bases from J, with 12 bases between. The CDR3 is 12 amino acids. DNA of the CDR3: TGTGCCAGCAGTCCCCCCCGGGGGGAGCAGTACTTC. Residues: CASSPPRGEQYF.

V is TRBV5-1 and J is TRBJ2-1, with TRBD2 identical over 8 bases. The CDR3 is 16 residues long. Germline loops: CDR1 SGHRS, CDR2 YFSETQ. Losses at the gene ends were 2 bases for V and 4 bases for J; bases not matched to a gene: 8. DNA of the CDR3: TGCGCCAGCAGCTTAACAACTAGCGGACCGTACAATGAGCAGTTCTTC. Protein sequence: CASSLTTSGPYNEQFF.

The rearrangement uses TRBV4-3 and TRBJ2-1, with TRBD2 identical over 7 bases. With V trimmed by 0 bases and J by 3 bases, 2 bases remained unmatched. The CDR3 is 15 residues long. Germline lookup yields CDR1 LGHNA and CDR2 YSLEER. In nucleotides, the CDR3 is TGCGCCAGCAGCCAAGACCTAGCGGACTACAATGAGCAGTTCTTC. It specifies CASSQDLADYNEQFF.

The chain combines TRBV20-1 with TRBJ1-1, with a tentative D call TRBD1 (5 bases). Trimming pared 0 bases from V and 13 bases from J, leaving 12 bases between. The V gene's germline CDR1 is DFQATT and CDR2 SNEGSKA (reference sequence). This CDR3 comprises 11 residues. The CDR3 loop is CSARDQGWVFF. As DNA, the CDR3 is TGCAGTGCTAGAGATCAGGGTTGGGTTTTCTTT.

CDR3 region: CASTWAGSYNSPLHF. In DNA, the CDR3 is TGTGCCAGCACATGGGCGGGGTCCTATAATTCACCCCTCCACTTT. The chain carries TRBV27 and TRBJ1-6; no firm D call. The germline V gene encodes CDR1 MNHEY and CDR2 SMNVEV (reference sequence). The CDR3 is made up of 15 amino acids. V was pared by 7 bases and J by 1 base, with 11 bases between.

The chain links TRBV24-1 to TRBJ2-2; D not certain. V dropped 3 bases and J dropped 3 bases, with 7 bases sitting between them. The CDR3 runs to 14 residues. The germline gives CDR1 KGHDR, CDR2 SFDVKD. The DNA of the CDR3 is TGTGCCACCAGTGATCACTACGACACCGGGGAGCTGTTTTTT. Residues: CATSDHYDTGELFF.

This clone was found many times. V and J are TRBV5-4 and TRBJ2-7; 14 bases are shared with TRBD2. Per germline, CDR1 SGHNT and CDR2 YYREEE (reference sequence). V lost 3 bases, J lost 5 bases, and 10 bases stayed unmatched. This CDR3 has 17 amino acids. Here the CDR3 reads CASSSGTSGSNVDEQYF. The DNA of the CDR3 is TGTGCCAGCAGCTCGGGGACTAGCGGGAGTAATGTCGACGAGCAGTACTTC.

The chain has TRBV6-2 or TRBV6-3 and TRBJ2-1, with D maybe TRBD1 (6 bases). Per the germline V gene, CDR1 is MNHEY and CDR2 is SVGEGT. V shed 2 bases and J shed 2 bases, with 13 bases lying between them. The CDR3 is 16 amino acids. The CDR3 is CASSYIGQNTYNEQFF. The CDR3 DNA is TGTGCCAGCAGTTACATCGGACAGAATACCTACAATGAGCAGTTCTTC.

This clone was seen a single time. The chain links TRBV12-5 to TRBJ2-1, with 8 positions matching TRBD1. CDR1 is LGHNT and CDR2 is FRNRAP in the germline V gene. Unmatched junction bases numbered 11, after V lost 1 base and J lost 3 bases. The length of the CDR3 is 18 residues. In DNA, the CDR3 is TGTGCTAGTGGTTTGGCATTACATCAGGGGGCAATCTACAATGAGCAGTTCTTC. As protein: CASGLALHQGAIYNEQFF.

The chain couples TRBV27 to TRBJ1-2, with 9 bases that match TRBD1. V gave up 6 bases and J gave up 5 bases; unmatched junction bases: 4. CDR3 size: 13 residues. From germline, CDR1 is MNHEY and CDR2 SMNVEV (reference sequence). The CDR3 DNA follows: TGTGCCAGCAGAGGACAGGGGATTTATGGCTACACCTTC. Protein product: CASRGQGIYGYTF.

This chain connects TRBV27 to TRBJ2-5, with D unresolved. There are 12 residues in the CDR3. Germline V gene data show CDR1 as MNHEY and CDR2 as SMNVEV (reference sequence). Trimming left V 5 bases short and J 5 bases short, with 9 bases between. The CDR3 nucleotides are TGTGCCAGCAGTGTACATGGCGAGACCCAGTACTTC. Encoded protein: CASSVHGETQYF.

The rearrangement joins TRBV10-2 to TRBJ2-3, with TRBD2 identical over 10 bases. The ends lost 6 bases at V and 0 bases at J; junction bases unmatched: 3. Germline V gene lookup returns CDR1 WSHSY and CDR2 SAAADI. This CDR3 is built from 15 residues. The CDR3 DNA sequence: TGCGCCAGCAGCGCTAGCGGGAGAAGCACAGATACGCAGTATTTT. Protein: CASSASGRSTDTQYF.

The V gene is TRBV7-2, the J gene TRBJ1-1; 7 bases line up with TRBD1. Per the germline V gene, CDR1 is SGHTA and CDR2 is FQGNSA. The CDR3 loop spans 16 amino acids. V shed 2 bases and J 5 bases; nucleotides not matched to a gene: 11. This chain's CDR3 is CASSLRRQGGETEAFF. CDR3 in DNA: TGTGCCAGCAGCTTAAGACGACAGGGAGGAGAGACTGAAGCTTTCTTT.

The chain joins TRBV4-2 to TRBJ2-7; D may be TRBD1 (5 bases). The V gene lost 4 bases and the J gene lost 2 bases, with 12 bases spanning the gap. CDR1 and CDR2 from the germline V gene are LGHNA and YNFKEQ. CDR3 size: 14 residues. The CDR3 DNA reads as TGTGCCAGCAGCCGGGGCGCGGAAGCCTACGAGCAGTACTTC. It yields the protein CASSRGAEAYEQYF.

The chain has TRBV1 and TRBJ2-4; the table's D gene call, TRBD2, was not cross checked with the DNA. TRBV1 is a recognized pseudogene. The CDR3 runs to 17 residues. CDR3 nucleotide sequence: TGCACCAGCAGCCAAGCTCAGCGACTAGCGGGAGAAAACATTCAGTACTTC. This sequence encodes CTSSQAQRLAGENIQYF.

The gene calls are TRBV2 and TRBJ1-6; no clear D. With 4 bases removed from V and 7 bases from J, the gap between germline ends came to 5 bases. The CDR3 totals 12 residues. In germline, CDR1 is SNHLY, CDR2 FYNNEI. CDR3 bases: TGTGCCAGCAGTGGGCAGAATTCACCCCTCCACTTT. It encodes CASSGQNSPLHF.

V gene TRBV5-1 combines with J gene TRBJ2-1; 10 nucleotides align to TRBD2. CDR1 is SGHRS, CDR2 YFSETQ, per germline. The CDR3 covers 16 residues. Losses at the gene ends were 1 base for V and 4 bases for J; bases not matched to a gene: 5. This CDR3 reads CASSLTSGNAYNEQFF. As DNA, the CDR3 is TGCGCCAGCAGCTTGACTAGCGGGAACGCTTACAATGAGCAGTTCTTC.

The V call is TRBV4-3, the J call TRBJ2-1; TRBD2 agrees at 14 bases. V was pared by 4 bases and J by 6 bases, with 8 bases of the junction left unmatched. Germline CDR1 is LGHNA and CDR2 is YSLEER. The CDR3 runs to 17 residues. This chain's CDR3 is CASSRGTSGSISNEQFF. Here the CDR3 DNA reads TGCGCCAGCAGCCGAGGGACTAGCGGGAGTATTAGCAATGAGCAGTTCTTC.

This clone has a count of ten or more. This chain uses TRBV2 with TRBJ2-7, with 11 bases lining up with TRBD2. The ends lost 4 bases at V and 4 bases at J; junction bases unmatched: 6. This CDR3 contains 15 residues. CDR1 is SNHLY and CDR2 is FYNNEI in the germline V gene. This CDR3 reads CASSARLAGKYEQYF. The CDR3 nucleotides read TGTGCCAGCAGTGCTAGACTAGCGGGAAAGTACGAGCAGTACTTC.

The CDR3 sequence is CAISETGTSRYTGELFF. As DNA, the CDR3 is TGTGCCATCAGTGAGACCGGGACTAGTAGGTACACCGGGGAGCTGTTTTTT. The chain combines TRBV10-3 with TRBJ2-2; 8 bases line up with TRBD2. The V segment lost 2 bases and the J segment 3 bases; nucleotides outside the gene matches: 8. The CDR3 is made up of 17 amino acids. Germline CDR1 and CDR2: ENHRY and SYGVKD.

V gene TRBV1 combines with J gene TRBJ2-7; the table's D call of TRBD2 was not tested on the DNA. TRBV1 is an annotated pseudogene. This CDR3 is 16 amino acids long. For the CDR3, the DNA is TGCACCAGCAGCGGGGCTAGCGGCCTCTATAACTACGAGCAGTACTTC. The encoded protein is CTSSGASGLYNYEQYF.

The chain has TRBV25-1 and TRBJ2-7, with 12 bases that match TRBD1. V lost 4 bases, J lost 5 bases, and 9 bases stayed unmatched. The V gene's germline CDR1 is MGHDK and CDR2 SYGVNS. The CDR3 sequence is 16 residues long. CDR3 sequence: CASSGSHGTGGNEQYF. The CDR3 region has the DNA TGTGCCAGCAGTGGGTCACACGGGACAGGGGGCAACGAGCAGTACTTC.

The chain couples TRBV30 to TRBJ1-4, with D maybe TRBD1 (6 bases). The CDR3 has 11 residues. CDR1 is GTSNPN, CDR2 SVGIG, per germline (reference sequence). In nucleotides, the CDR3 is TGTCAGGGGTCAAATAATGAAAAACTGTTTTTT. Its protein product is CQGSNNEKLFF.

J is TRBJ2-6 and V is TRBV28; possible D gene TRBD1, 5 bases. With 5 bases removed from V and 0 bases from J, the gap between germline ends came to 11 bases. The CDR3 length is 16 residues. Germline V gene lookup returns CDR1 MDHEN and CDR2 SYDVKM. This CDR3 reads CASSPTVLSGANVLTF. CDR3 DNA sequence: TGTGCCAGCAGTCCGACAGTCCTCTCTGGGGCCAACGTCCTGACTTTC.